This entry is about one TCR beta chain. Its antigen remains undetermined. No clone much larger than this one lies a single base away; base qualities are absent. Libraries were made using multiplex PCR. Reads for this sample came from an Illumina HiSeq 4000. TCR beta libraries were built with iRepertoire HTBI primers and Arm-PCR amplification of CDR3 regions. Before sequencing, the PCR products went through gel purification. The authors' analysis ran thus. A total of 62 TRBV and 14 TRBJ segments were identified across samples and were used for gene usage analysis of CDR3 amino acid clonotypes. Filtered high-quality paired reads were merged into contigs using COPE and FqMerger. BLAST was used to align contigs to the IMGT TRBV, TRBD and TRBJ reference genes, and CDR3 was defined following IMGT. Any clonotype with a frequency above 0.1% was classified as a highly expanded clone. Repertoire diversity was measured by Shannon entropy, and V-J evenness by the Gini coefficient. Clonotypes shared by more than one individual were considered public. In TCRdb, the public reads were trimmed at Q25 with fastp and aligned with MiXCR, with productive beta chains retained. Each record represents a unique CDR3 protein, reported with the most common genes and DNA among its rows. The V and J calls reflect TCRdb's pipeline rather than the authors' work. Recorded for this sample are around 450,000 distinct CDR3 sequences; around 15% of them occurred a single time. More than 10% of the sample is in the top ten clones.

The data were taken from a study of regulatory T cells in long-lasting Graves disease listed by TCRdb under 2021. For context, the study as a whole: In the newly diagnosed Graves' disease group, patients had been taking antithyroid drugs for less than 3 months. The study took place in China and was registered as a clinical trial. Patients with persistent Graves' disease were compared with patients with newly diagnosed Graves' disease using TCR sequencing and RNA sequencing of peripheral blood. A total of around 35 samples underwent TCR sequencing, from about 13 patients with persistent Graves' disease and roughly 20 patients with newly diagnosed Graves' disease.

The germline V gene specifies SGHAT as CDR1 and FQNNGV as CDR2. Inclusive of the bounding cysteine and phenylalanine, the CDR3 is 16 residues long. The sequence is cut down to CDR3 DNA, 48 bases in frame from base 1. From V the trimming removes 5 bases and from J it removes 4 bases, while the gene matches leave 6 bases of the junction unaccounted for. The paper as a whole reports these results and caveats: Lower TCR Shannon entropy and fewer highly expanded clones were observed in persistent Graves' disease patients than in newly diagnosed patients, which suggested clonal expansion. The authors acknowledged the small sample size as a limitation that may reduce accuracy. Peripheral blood alone was examined, since thyroid tissue, which constituted the primary lesion, could not be accessed. More public clonotypes were shared among persistent patients (under 3,000) than among newly diagnosed patients (966). Only the TCR beta chain was sequenced and analyzed. TRBV28, TRBJ1-2 and TRBJ2-5 were preferentially used in persistent disease, while TRBV20-1 and TRBJ2-1 were favored in newly diagnosed disease.

The sample's time point label, decoded: newly diagnosed GD, antithyroid drugs for less than 3 months. For both TCR sequencing and RNA sequencing, RNA was extracted from PBMCs using TRIzol. Graves' disease was diagnosed according to American Thyroid Association guidelines. The patients came from an endocrinology department in Xi'an, China. From each patient, around 8.3 milliliters of peripheral blood was collected into an EDTA anticoagulant tube. Ficoll Paque Plus density gradient separation was used to isolate PBMCs, and no further T cell sorting was performed. An Agilent 2100 Bioanalyzer and agarose gel were used to assess RNA quality, and a NanoDrop 2000 was used to measure RNA concentration. These data also formed part of another study, on T cells in Graves' hyperthyroidism and ophthalmopathy. That second report states: A patient counted as having stable Graves' hyperthyroidism if no progression to ophthalmopathy occurred over 18 months of follow-up. Hyperthyroidism patients were newly diagnosed, with disease duration under 2 months, and aged 18 to 65 years. Any patient with an uncontrolled infection, another autoimmune disease, pregnancy or lactation was excluded. Diagnoses were established on the basis of clinical symptoms, serum thyroxine and TRAb, thyroid ultrasound, and orbital computed tomography. A first-round RT-PCR of the TCR CDR3 used the HTBI primer set with the Qiagen OneStep RT-PCR kit. Most expanded thyroid clonotypes (frequency above 0.001) were also detected in blood, suggesting blood repertoires may reflect thyroid immune responses. A 13 V-J signature model separated ophthalmopathy from stable hyperthyroidism, with approximately 86% sensitivity and just under 84% specificity in cross-validation and 80%/75% in testing. In validation, the model predicted progression to ophthalmopathy a median of about 5.9 months before onset, with 65% to 71% sensitivity and 72.22% specificity. To identify TCR V-J signatures that set the groups apart, the researchers used a discovery cohort of 90 to 100 patients, made up of some 41 with Graves' ophthalmopathy and some 55 with stable Graves' hyperthyroidism. Prospective prediction of ophthalmopathy was tested in an independent validation cohort of 18 to 20 hyperthyroidism patients and 17 patients who later progressed to ophthalmopathy. For training and testing, the 100 or so patients in the discovery cohort were randomly divided in a 7:3 ratio. Thyroid tissue and blood T-cell repertoires from over 5 Graves' hyperthyroidism patients were also compared in the study. After sampling, hyperthyroidism patients received methimazole starting at 30 mg daily, and ophthalmopathy patients received high-dose intravenous methylprednisolone. The libraries were constructed in a second round of multiplex PCR and then size-selected and purified. Sequencing of the libraries was done on an Illumina HiSeq2000 using paired-end 100 bp reads. SOAPnuke was used to process the raw data, with reads discarded if the reads contained adapters or uncalled bases, had a mean Phred below 15, or lacked an exact constant-primer or identifier match. COPE v1.2.5 was used to merge high-quality paired reads, and clonotypes were defined as unique nucleotide sequences. MiTCR v1.1 was used to align the clonotypes against IMGT TRBV, TRBD and TRBJ reference segments. Analysis was restricted to V-J combinations with a frequency above 0.0001, which covered over 98% of repertoires. The TCS score was defined as F50 (clonal expansion) divided by E x V (chaos), with BLOSUM62-based TCRdist calculated between CDR3 peptides within each V-J. Welch's t-statistics and random forest reduced 500 to 650 V-J features to about 12, which were used in a naive Bayes classifier (R e1071). Sample size was not statistically predetermined, and blinding of investigators to group allocation was not performed. The paper reports TCR Vbeta CDR3 sequencing of more than 120 peripheral blood samples: around 45 ophthalmopathy, 75 to 80 hyperthyroidism and roughly 17 progressor patients.

Recombination linked TRBV11-2 to TRBJ2-3; the central 13 bases match TRBD2. Specimen: peripheral blood mononuclear cells (PBMCs), collected at new diagnosis, from a patient treated with antithyroid drugs. The clonotype comes from a man in his forties or fifties with Graves disease. Donor details come from another sample of the same person, matched by shared clones. For the CDR3, the sequence is CASSTGLAGVADTQYF. The DNA sequence is TGTGCCAGCAGCACCGGACTAGCGGGAGTTGCAGATACGCAGTATTTT.